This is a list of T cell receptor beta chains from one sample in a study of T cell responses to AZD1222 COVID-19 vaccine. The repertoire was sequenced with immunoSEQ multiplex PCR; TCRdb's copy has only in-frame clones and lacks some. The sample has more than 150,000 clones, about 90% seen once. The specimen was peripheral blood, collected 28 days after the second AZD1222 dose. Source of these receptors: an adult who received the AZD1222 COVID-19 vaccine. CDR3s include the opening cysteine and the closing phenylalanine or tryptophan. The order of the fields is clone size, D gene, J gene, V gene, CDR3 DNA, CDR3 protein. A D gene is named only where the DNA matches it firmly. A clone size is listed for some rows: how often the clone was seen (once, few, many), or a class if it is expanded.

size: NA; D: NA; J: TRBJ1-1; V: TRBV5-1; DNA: TGCGCCAGCAGCTTGGCGGCGGGAATGAACACTGAAGCTTTCTTT; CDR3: CASSLAAGMNTEAFF
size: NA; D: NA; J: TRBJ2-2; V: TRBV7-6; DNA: TGTGCCAGCAGCCCAAGCGCAGGGATGAACACCGGGGAGCTGTTTTTT; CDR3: CASSPSAGMNTGELFF
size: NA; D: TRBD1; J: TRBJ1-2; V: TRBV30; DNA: TGTGCCTGGAGTGTAGGGGGCACCGCTGGCTACACCTTC; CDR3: CAWSVGGTAGYTF
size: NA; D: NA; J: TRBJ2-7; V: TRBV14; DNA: TGTGCCAGCAGCCAGGTAGGGGGGAACCCCTACGAGCAGTACTTC; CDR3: CASSQVGGNPYEQYF
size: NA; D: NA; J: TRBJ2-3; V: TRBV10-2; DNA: TGCGCCAGCACCCCCCAAGCTGAGGGGGTCCAGTATTTT; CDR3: CASTPQAEGVQYF
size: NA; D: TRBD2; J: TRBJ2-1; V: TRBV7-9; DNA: TGTGCCAGCAGCTTAACCCAGCGGGAGGGCCACGAGCAGTTCTTC; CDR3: CASSLTQREGHEQFF
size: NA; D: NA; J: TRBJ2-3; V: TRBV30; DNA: TGTGCCTGGAGTGCGGGAATATCAGGAGATACGCAGTATTTT; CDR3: CAWSAGISGDTQYF
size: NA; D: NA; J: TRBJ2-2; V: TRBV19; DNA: TGTGCCAGTAGTATCGGCGTCCTCACCGGGGAGCTGTTTTTT; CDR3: CASSIGVLTGELFF
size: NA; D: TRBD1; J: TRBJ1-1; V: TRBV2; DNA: TGTGCCAGCGGGCCTCCCGGGACAGGAGCCTCTGGAGCTTTCTTT; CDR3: CASGPPGTGASGAFF
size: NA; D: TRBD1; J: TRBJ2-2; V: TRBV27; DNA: TGTGCCAGCAGTTTCGACCTTCCGGGACAGGGGTACACCGGGGAGCTGTTTTTT; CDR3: CASSFDLPGQGYTGELFF
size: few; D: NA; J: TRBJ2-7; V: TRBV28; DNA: TGTGCCAGCAGTCCAGACTACGAGCAGTACTTC; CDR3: CASSPDYEQYF
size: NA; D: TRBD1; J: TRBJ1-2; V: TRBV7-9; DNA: TGTGCCAGCAGCCTAGCGGACAGGGGAGGGTCAGGCTACACCTTC; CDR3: CASSLADRGGSGYTF
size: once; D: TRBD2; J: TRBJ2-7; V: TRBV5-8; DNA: TGTGCCAGCAGCTTGGCTAGCGGGACCATCCTCGGGTACGAGCAGTACTTC; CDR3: CASSLASGTILGYEQYF
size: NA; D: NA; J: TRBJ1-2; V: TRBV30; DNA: TGTGCCTGGAGGGAATCGGGAGGGAATGGCTACACCTTC; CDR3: CAWRESGGNGYTF
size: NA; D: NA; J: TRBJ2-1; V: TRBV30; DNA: TGTGCCTGGAGTCTGGGGGATGAGCAGTTCTTC; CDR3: CAWSLGDEQFF
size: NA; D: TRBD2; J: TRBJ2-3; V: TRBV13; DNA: TGTGCCAGCAGCTCCCACCCTCGGGTAGCGGGGGGAGGGACAGATACGCAGTATTTT; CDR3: CASSSHPRVAGGGTDTQYF
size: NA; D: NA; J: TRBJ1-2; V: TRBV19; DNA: TGTGCCAGTAGCCCTACAGGAATCTATGGCTACACCTTC; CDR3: CASSPTGIYGYTF
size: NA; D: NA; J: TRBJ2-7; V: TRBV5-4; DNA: TGTGCCAGCAGCTCCCCCAGGGGCTCCTACGAGCAGTACTTC; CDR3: CASSSPRGSYEQYF
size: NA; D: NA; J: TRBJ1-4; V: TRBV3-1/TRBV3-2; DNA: TGTGCCAGCAGCCAAGCGGGAACTGGGACAATGGGAGCGGGAAAACTGTTTTTT; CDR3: CASSQAGTGTMGAGKLFF
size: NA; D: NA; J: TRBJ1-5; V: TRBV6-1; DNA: TGTGCCAGCAGTGTAAGCATTCGGGCGAGCAATCAGCCCCAGCATTTT; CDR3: CASSVSIRASNQPQHF
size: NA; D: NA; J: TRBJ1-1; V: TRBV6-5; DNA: TGTGCCAGCACTTTCGTATCGGGGACTGAAGCTTTCTTT; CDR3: CASTFVSGTEAFF
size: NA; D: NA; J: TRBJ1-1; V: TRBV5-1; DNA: TGCGCCAGCAGCTTCGGGGACACTGAAGCTTTCTTT; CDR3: CASSFGDTEAFF